The 22 T cell receptor beta chains below all came from one sample that was sequenced in a study of OX40 agonist ivuxolimab in advanced cancers. Here immunoSEQ multiplex PCR was the method, and the copy in TCRdb shows in-frame clones only, minus some. The data show more than 60,000 clones, about 87% seen once. Specimen: CD4+ or CD8+ T cells sorted from blood, collected in a trial of the OX40 agonist ivuxolimab. Every receptor here comes from an adult with an advanced solid tumor such as melanoma, head and neck, liver or kidney cancer.

The rearrangement joins TRBV11-2 to TRBJ2-5; unclear D gene. The germline gives CDR1 SGHAT, CDR2 FQNNGV. Trimming took 5 bases from V and 5 from J, leaving 12 bases between them. This CDR3 contains 13 residues. CDR3 protein: CASSPAFRETQYF. In nucleotides, the CDR3 is TGTGCCAGCAGCCCGGCCTTCCGGGAGACCCAGTACTTC.

V is TRBV27 and J is TRBJ1-1; tentatively, D is TRBD1 (5 bases). Trimming took off 5 bases at V and 2 bases at J, with 15 bases between the two ends. The germline V gene has CDR1 MNHEY and CDR2 SMNVEV (reference sequence). This CDR3 spans 15 amino acids. For the CDR3, the DNA is TGTGCCAGCAGTCTTGGTGGGACTCTCAACACTGAAGCTTTCTTT. Translation gives CASSLGGTLNTEAFF.

This chain joins TRBV7-2 and TRBJ2-4; D is unclear. Germline CDR1 and CDR2: SGHTA and FQGNSA. Trimming took off 1 base at V and 1 base at J, with 8 bases between the two ends. The CDR3 sequence is 15 residues long. In DNA, the CDR3 is TGTGCCAGCAGCTTAGGGGTGGGTGCCAAAAACATTCAGTACTTC. Translated: CASSLGVGAKNIQYF.

In its sample, this clone was seen once. The chain is built from TRBV19 and TRBJ1-6, with TRBD1 matching 7 bases. The V and J ends lost 4 bases and 9 bases, in that order; junction bases with no gene match: 6. This CDR3 contains 14 residues. Germline V CDR1 and CDR2: LNHDA, SQIVND (reference sequence). CDR3 residues: CASSTTGKGSPLHF. DNA for the CDR3: TGTGCCAGTAGTACGACAGGGAAGGGTTCACCCCTCCACTTT.

The chain is built from TRBV30 and TRBJ2-5; D is uncertain. The tail of the sequence fits TRBJ2-7 better, so the J call may be wrong. The CDR3 contains 11 residues. CDR1 and CDR2 from the germline V gene are GTSNPN and SVGIG (reference sequence). CDR3 residues: CAWSQSYEQYF. CDR3 nucleotide sequence: TGTGCCTGGAGCCAGTCCTACGAGCAGTACTTC.

The chain carries TRBV4-2 and TRBJ2-1, with a weak D call TRBD2 (7 bases). CDR1 is LGHNA, CDR2 YNFKEQ, per germline. Trimming pared 2 bases from V and 7 bases from J, leaving 18 bases between. The CDR3 has 16 residues. In DNA form, the CDR3 reads TGTGCCAGCAGCCAATTTTGGGAGGGGGGGCATAATGAGCAGTTCTTC. It translates to CASSQFWEGGHNEQFF.

The chain is built from TRBV5-6 and TRBJ1-5; D might be TRBD1 (6 bases). The length of the CDR3 is 14 residues. V gave up 1 base and J gave up 4 bases, with 9 bases separating them. Germline CDR1 SGHDT, CDR2 YYEEEE. CDR3 sequence reads: CASSLQGRNQPQHF. DNA of the CDR3: TGTGCCAGCAGCTTGCAGGGGCGAAATCAGCCCCAGCATTTT.

The chain recombines TRBV2 with TRBJ1-6, with D unresolved. V shed 7 bases and J shed 7 bases, with 11 bases lying between them. The CDR3 has 13 residues. The germline gives CDR1 SNHLY, CDR2 FYNNEI. The CDR3 reads CASMRSWNSPLHF. CDR3 nucleotide sequence: TGTGCCAGCATGCGCAGTTGGAATTCACCCCTCCACTTT.

The chain uses TRBV7-2 and TRBJ2-5, with D hard to call. Looked up from germline, CDR1 is SGHTA and CDR2 is FQGNSA. The CDR3 is made up of 13 amino acids. Deletions cut 2 bases from V and 3 bases from J, with 7 bases between. The CDR3 DNA reads as TGTGCCAGCAGCTTAAACCCCAAAGAGACCCAGTACTTC. As protein: CASSLNPKETQYF.

This rearrangement joins TRBV4-2 to TRBJ2-1; D not certain. Trimming took off 0 bases at V and 5 bases at J, with 14 bases between the two ends. The CDR3 totals 16 residues. The germline gives CDR1 LGHNA, CDR2 YNFKEQ. The CDR3 is CASSQDPPGYDNEQFF. The CDR3, as DNA: TGTGCCAGCAGCCAAGATCCCCCCGGGTACGACAATGAGCAGTTCTTC.

V is TRBV7-3 and J is TRBJ2-5; D possibly corresponds to TRBD2 (6 bases). The length of the CDR3 is 13 residues. Germline values: CDR1 SGHTA, CDR2 FQGTGA. The V end was cut by 5 bases, the J end by 0 bases, with 7 bases between. CDR3 region: CASSRLDQETQYF. In DNA, the CDR3 is TGTGCCAGCAGCAGACTAGACCAAGAGACCCAGTACTTC.

The V gene is TRBV27, the J gene TRBJ1-2; the match to TRBD1 covers 9 bases. This CDR3 has 14 residues. Germline values: CDR1 MNHEY, CDR2 SMNVEV (reference sequence). V shed 5 bases, J shed 4 bases, and the junction held 5 bases outside the gene matches. CDR3 in amino acids: CASSIRQGVYGYTF. CDR3 sequence (DNA): TGTGCCAGCAGTATCCGACAGGGGGTCTATGGCTACACCTTC.

This clone was seen a single time. The V gene is TRBV27, the J gene TRBJ2-7, with D uncertain. V lost 2 bases to trimming and J lost 2 bases, with 10 bases between them. CDR3 length: 14 residues. Looked up from germline, CDR1 is MNHEY and CDR2 is SMNVEV (reference sequence). The CDR3 sequence: CASSLTGSTYEQYF. For the CDR3, the DNA is TGTGCCAGCAGTTTAACTGGCTCAACCTACGAGCAGTACTTC.

This clone came up once. V and J are TRBV7-6 and TRBJ2-3; 10 nucleotides agree with TRBD1. After removal of 1 base from V and 4 bases from J, the junction contained 8 bases not matched to a gene. CDR3 length: 17 residues. The V gene's germline CDR1 is SGHVS and CDR2 FNYEAQ. The CDR3 DNA reads TGTGCCAGCAGCTTAGGCGGGGGAGGACAGGGGGCAGATACGCAGTATTTT. This encodes CASSLGGGGQGADTQYF.

The CDR3 loop reads CASRALSGSSYNEQFF. CDR3 nucleotides: TGTGCCAGTAGGGCTCTTAGCGGGTCCTCCTACAATGAGCAGTTCTTC. This rearrangement joins TRBV19 to TRBJ2-1, with TRBD2 matching over 7 bases. The trim removed 6 bases at V and 0 bases at J, leaving 8 bases unmatched. Germline loops: CDR1 LNHDA, CDR2 SQIVND (reference sequence). The CDR3 runs to 16 residues.

This chain joins TRBV13 and TRBJ2-3, with TRBD2 matching over 7 bases. The CDR3 contains 12 residues. Germline lookup yields CDR1 PRHDT and CDR2 FYEKMQ (reference sequence). After removal of 4 bases from V and 8 bases from J, the junction contained 3 bases not matched to a gene. The CDR3, as DNA: TGTGCCAGCAGCTCGGGACTAACTACGCAGTATTTT. It yields the protein CASSSGLTTQYF. Complete variable domain (other parts from reference TRBV13 and TRBJ2-3): AAGVIQSPRHLIKEKRETATLKCYPIPRHDTVYWYQQGPGQDPQFLISFYEKMQSDKGSIPDRFSAQQFSDYHSELNMSSLELGDSALYFCASSSGLTTQYFGPGTRLTVL.

This chain connects TRBV7-7 to TRBJ2-3; 8 bases line up with TRBD2. Trimming removed 1 base from V and 0 bases from J; junction bases left unmatched: 3. Germline V gene lookup returns CDR1 SSHAT and CDR2 FNYEAQ (reference sequence). This CDR3 spans 16 amino acids. This CDR3 reads CASSLGAGGSTDTQYF. The CDR3 region has the DNA TGTGCCAGCAGCTTAGGGGCGGGGGGTAGCACAGATACGCAGTATTTT. Full variable domain (outside the CDR3, taken from reference TRBV7-7 and TRBJ2-3): GAGVSQSPRYKVTKRGQDVTLRCDPISSHATLYWYQQALGQGPEFLTYFNYEAQPDKSGLPSDRFSAERPEGSISTLTIQRTEQRDSAMYRCASSLGAGGSTDTQYFGPGTRLTVL.

Only a few counts were recorded for this clone. The chain joins TRBV9 to TRBJ1-2; 9 bases match TRBD1. V shed 2 bases and J 7 bases; nucleotides not matched to a gene: 9. This CDR3 spans 15 amino acids. Per germline, CDR1 SGDLS and CDR2 YYNGEE. DNA for the CDR3: TGTGCCAGCAGCGTGATGGTGGGACAGGGACGTGGCTACACCTTC. Amino acids: CASSVMVGQGRGYTF. The full variable domain, in which reference TRBV9 and TRBJ1-2 provide the parts outside the CDR3, is DSGVTQTPKHLITATGQRVTLRCSPRSGDLSVYWYQQSLDQGLQFLIQYYNGEERAKGNILERFSAQQFPDLHSELNLSSLELGDSALYFCASSVMVGQGRGYTFGSGTRLTVV.

V usage is TRBV6-1 and J usage is TRBJ2-7, with unresolved D. Per the germline V gene, CDR1 is MNHNS and CDR2 is SASEGT. The V end lost 6 bases, the J end lost 3 bases, and 6 bases lay between the germline ends. The CDR3 length is 11 residues. CDR3 in DNA: TGTGCCAGCAGCCAAAACTACGAGCAGTACTTC. It codes for CASSQNYEQYF.

This sequence joins TRBV4-2 and TRBJ2-3, with TRBD2 identical over 8 bases. Germline V gene lookup returns CDR1 LGHNA and CDR2 YNFKEQ. V lost 0 bases, J lost 6 bases, and 8 bases stayed unmatched. The CDR3 contains 16 residues. CDR3 sequence: CASSQDLAGMLDTQYF. The CDR3 DNA is TGTGCCAGCAGCCAAGACCTAGCGGGTATGTTGGATACGCAGTATTTT.

This clone occurred a few times. The gene calls are TRBV19 and TRBJ1-4, with D maybe TRBD1 (5 bases). The CDR3 covers 13 residues. Germline loops: CDR1 LNHDA, CDR2 SQIVND (reference sequence). The V end lost 6 bases, the J end lost 3 bases, and 8 bases lay between the germline ends. CDR3 residues: CASSQGPNEKLFF. The CDR3 nucleotides are TGTGCCAGTAGCCAGGGTCCTAATGAAAAACTGTTTTTT.

The gene calls are TRBV4-3 and TRBJ2-5; 13 bases are a match to TRBD2. The CDR3 is 16 amino acids. Germline CDR1 and CDR2: LGHNA and YSLEER. The J segment lost 5 bases and the V segment lost 3 bases, leaving 6 bases of the junction unmatched. CDR3 protein: CASSHHPGLAGETQYF. The CDR3 DNA sequence: TGCGCCAGCAGCCACCACCCGGGACTAGCGGGGGAGACCCAGTACTTC.